These T cell receptor beta chains were read from a single sample in a study of cytomegalovirus exposure and HLA in healthy donors. Method: immunoSEQ multiplex PCR; TCRdb's copy keeps in-frame clones and lacks some. The sample has 200,000 to 300,000 clones; around 85% are singletons. The sequencing sample was made of PBMCs. The receptors derive from a woman in her twenties or thirties in good health and CMV-seropositive. The CDR3 runs from the conserved cysteine through the conserved F or W. Fields, in order: D gene, V gene, clone size, J gene, CDR3 DNA, CDR3 protein. A D gene is named only where the DNA matches it firmly. Size tells how often a clone was seen (once, few, many) or the class of an expanded clone, and some rows leave it out.

>TRBD2|TRBV19|NA|TRBJ2-2
TGTGCCATCCGCGGGAGTCCAAACACCGGGGAGCTGTTTTTT
CAIRGSPNTGELFF
>TRBD1|TRBV18|once|TRBJ2-3
TGTGCCAGCTCACCAGGACAGGTGCTCACAGATACGCAGTATTTT
CASSPGQVLTDTQYF
>TRBD2|TRBV5-1|once|TRBJ2-3
TGCGCCAGCAGCTTCGGAGGGACTAGCGGCACAGATACGCAGTATTTT
CASSFGGTSGTDTQYF
>TRBD2|TRBV27|NA|TRBJ2-7
TGTGCCAGCAGTTTAGCGGCTAGCGGGAGCGGGCCTTACTACGAGCAGTACTTC
CASSLAASGSGPYYEQYF
>NA|TRBV10-2|NA|TRBJ2-2
TGCGCCAGCAGAACGGGAGTTGGCACCGGGGAGCTGTTTTTT
CASRTGVGTGELFF
>TRBD1|TRBV27|NA|TRBJ1-4
TGTGCCAGCAGTCCCCCGGACAGGGTGAATGAAAAACTGTTTTTT
CASSPPDRVNEKLFF
>TRBD2|TRBV11-2|NA|TRBJ2-1
TGTGCCAGCAGCCTACAGGGATGGACTAGCGGGTACAATGAGCAGTTCTTC
CASSLQGWTSGYNEQFF
>NA|TRBV28|NA|TRBJ1-1
TGTGCCAGCAGTTTAGCCCCCGGGACACTAACCTCGAACACTGAAGCTTTCTTT
CASSLAPGTLTSNTEAFF
>TRBD2|TRBV10-3|NA|TRBJ2-7
TGTGCCATCAGCCCGACTAGCGGGAGCTACGAGCAGTACTTC
CAISPTSGSYEQYF
>TRBD2|TRBV7-2|NA|TRBJ2-7
TGTGCCAGCAGCTTGGGGCTAGCGGCCTACGAGCAGTACTTC
CASSLGLAAYEQYF